These 24 T cell receptor beta chains originate from one sample sequenced in a study of CD8 T cells in Susac syndrome. After extraction with the RNeasy kit, about 0.45 to 1 ug of the RNA was reverse transcribed using random hexamers. From the immunoSEQ multiplex PCR reads, TCRdb called clonotypes with MiXCR, one entry per CDR3 protein. The repertoire has 80,000 or so distinct CDR3 sequences, about 93% of them found once; the top ten carry 0.5% to 0.65%. Source material: CD4+ T cells from PBMCs. Every receptor here comes from a human donor with Susac syndrome.

The gene calls are TRBV5-1 and TRBJ1-1; perhaps TRBD1 as D (5 bases). The CDR3 runs 15 residues. Germline-derived CDR1 and CDR2 are SGHRS and YFSETQ. Trimming took off 2 bases at V and 0 bases at J, with 11 bases between the two ends. CDR3 residues: CASSFGRGMNTEAFF. The CDR3 bases are TGCGCCAGCAGCTTTGGACGGGGCATGAACACTGAAGCTTTCTTT.

The gene calls are TRBV15 and TRBJ1-1; D is undetermined. This CDR3 contains 12 residues. Trimming shortened V by 1 base and J by 8 bases, and 8 bases separated the two germline ends. Germline-derived CDR1 and CDR2 are LNHNV and YYDKDF (reference sequence). Written as DNA, the CDR3 is TGTGCCACCAGCAGAGTTAATCAGGAAGCTTTCTTT. It is translated as CATSRVNQEAFF. The entire variable domain, with the rest obtained from reference TRBV15 and TRBJ1-1, is as follows: DAMVIQNPRYQVTQFGKPVTLSCSQTLNHNVMYWYQQKSSQAPKLLFHYYDKDFNNEADTPDNFQSRRPNTSFCFLDIRSPGLGDTAMYLCATSRVNQEAFFGQGTRLTVV.

The CDR3 coding sequence is TGTGCCAGTAGTATTACAGCCGGGGTTGAGCAGTTCTTC. This translates into CASSITAGVEQFF. The chain couples TRBV19 to TRBJ2-1; TRBD2 might be the D (5 bases). This CDR3 is 13 amino acids long. CDR1 and CDR2 (germline): LNHDA, SQIVND (reference sequence). Trimming removed 3 bases from V and 9 bases from J, with 12 bases in between.

CDR3 DNA sequence: TGTGCCAGCAGCCAAGGGATCATCTCTGGAAACACCATATATTTT. Translating gives CASSQGIISGNTIYF. V gene TRBV3-1 combines with J gene TRBJ1-3; D not resolved. Between the trimmed V and J ends, which lost 1 base and 0 bases, there was a span of 7 bases. Per the germline V gene, CDR1 is LGHDT and CDR2 is YNNKEL (reference sequence). There are 15 residues in the CDR3.

CDR3 protein: CASSLRGALSYEQYF. CDR3 bases: TGTGCCAGCAGCTTACGGGGGGCCCTCTCCTACGAGCAGTACTTC. The V gene is TRBV5-6, the J gene TRBJ2-7, with D possibly TRBD2 on 7 matching bases. Germline assignment: CDR1 SGHDT and CDR2 YYEEEE. Trimming removed 2 bases at V and 0 bases at J, with 12 bases between. The CDR3 runs 15 residues.

The table lists this clonotype with a count of one. The CDR3 nucleotides read TGCAGCGTTCTGAACTGGGCAAACACTGAAGCTTTCTTT. Amino acids: CSVLNWANTEAFF. The chain joins TRBV29-1 to TRBJ1-1; no definite D call. The CDR3 runs to 13 residues. Germline V lookup: CDR1 SQVTM, CDR2 ANQGSEA. The V and J ends lost 5 bases and 2 bases respectively, with 12 bases between them.

This CDR3 reads CAWFHKGLENTEAFF. The CDR3, as DNA: TGTGCCTGGTTCCACAAGGGGTTAGAGAACACTGAAGCTTTCTTT. The genes are TRBV30 and TRBJ1-1; D possibly corresponds to TRBD1 (5 bases). The CDR3 is made up of 15 amino acids. Germline V gene data show CDR1 as GTSNPN and CDR2 as SVGIG (reference sequence). Trimming stripped 5 bases from V and 1 base from J, with 17 bases between.

The chain links TRBV27 to TRBJ2-5, with a possible D match to TRBD2 (6 bases). This CDR3 is built from 16 residues. The germline V gene encodes CDR1 MNHEY and CDR2 SMNVEV (reference sequence). V lost 3 bases to trimming and J lost 4 bases, with 18 bases between them. The CDR3 DNA follows: TGTGCCAGCAGTTTTCGTTTGCGGGGAGTAGGAGAGACCCAGTACTTC. Protein product: CASSFRLRGVGETQYF.

This chain uses TRBV5-6 with TRBJ1-3; D ambiguous. Germline V gene lookup returns CDR1 SGHDT and CDR2 YYEEEE. With 1 base removed from V and 2 bases from J, the gap between germline ends came to 10 bases. This CDR3 is 15 amino acids long. The DNA for the CDR3 is TGTGCCAGCAGCTTGAGCGGGGAACCTGGAAACACCATATATTTT. Its translation: CASSLSGEPGNTIYF.

This sequence joins TRBV20-1 and TRBJ2-3; D possibly corresponds to TRBD2 (6 bases). Trimming took 5 bases from V and 6 from J, leaving 18 bases between them. Looked up from germline, CDR1 is DFQATT and CDR2 is SNEGSKA (reference sequence). The CDR3 spans 14 residues. The CDR3 DNA reads TGCAGTGCTCCCCCCGGGGGAGGAGGGGATACGCAGTATTTT. Translated: CSAPPGGGGDTQYF.

J is TRBJ2-5 and V is TRBV12-3 or TRBV12-4; no clear D. The CDR3 has 13 amino acids. With 5 bases removed from V and 1 base from J, the gap between germline ends came to 8 bases. The CDR3 DNA reads TGTGCCAGCAGTCCGGCCCTCCAAGAGACCCAGTACTTC. Amino acids: CASSPALQETQYF.

The chain employs TRBV7-8 and TRBJ2-7, with a weak D call TRBD1 (5 bases). Germline loops: CDR1 SGHVS, CDR2 FQNEAQ. V was pared by 5 bases and J by 0 bases, with 11 bases between. CDR3 length: 14 amino acids. In nucleotides, the CDR3 is TGTGCCAGCAGCCGTTCGACAGCCTCCTACGAGCAGTACTTC. Its translation is CASSRSTASYEQYF. The variable domain in full, with the rest retrieved from reference TRBV7-8 and TRBJ2-7, is GAGVSQSPRYKVAKRGQDVALRCDPISGHVSLFWYQQALGQGPEFLTYFQNEAQLDKSGLPSDRFFAERPEGSVSTLKIQRTQQEDSAVYLCASSRSTASYEQYFGPGTRLTVT.

The rearrangement links TRBV7-9 to TRBJ1-3; unclear D gene. This CDR3 has 14 residues. Germline CDR1 and CDR2: SEHNR and FQNEAQ (reference sequence). V dropped 5 bases and J dropped 4 bases, with 12 bases sitting between them. The DNA for the CDR3 is TGTGCCAGCAGCCCCGCGGGCTCAGGAAACACCATATATTTT. Amino acids: CASSPAGSGNTIYF.

DNA of the CDR3: TGTGCCAGCAGCTTGGGACCCGGCACAGATACGCAGTATTTT. Protein sequence: CASSLGPGTDTQYF. The rearrangement uses TRBV7-2 and TRBJ2-3, with D perhaps TRBD1 or TRBD2 (5 bases each). CDR3 length equals 14 residues. From germline, CDR1 is SGHTA and CDR2 FQGNSA. Trimming shortened V by 3 bases and J by 1 base, and 8 bases separated the two germline ends.

The chain couples TRBV12-3 or TRBV12-4 to TRBJ2-3, with D possibly called TRBD1 or TRBD2 (6 bases each). The CDR3 runs to 16 residues. V lost 2 bases and J 3 bases, leaving 15 bases between the germline ends. CDR3 loop: CASSLTRWGATDTQYF. The CDR3 DNA reads TGTGCCAGCAGTTTAACCCGGTGGGGGGCGACAGATACGCAGTATTTT.

This chain joins TRBV27 and TRBJ1-5; D perhaps matches TRBD1 (6 bases). The germline V gene encodes CDR1 MNHEY and CDR2 SMNVEV (reference sequence). V shed 6 bases and J shed 0 bases, with 24 bases lying between them. The CDR3 runs to 19 residues. The DNA for the CDR3 is TGTGCCAGCAGCCAGGGAGTTAGTAGGGGGTGGAATAGCAATCAGCCCCAGCATTTT. Amino acids: CASSQGVSRGWNSNQPQHF.

The chain recombines TRBV14 with TRBJ2-7, with no clear D. Trimming removed 1 base from V and 9 bases from J, with 10 bases in between. The CDR3 has 12 residues. CDR1 is SGHDN, CDR2 FVKESK, per germline. The CDR3 loop reads CASSQAGRRQYF. The DNA of the CDR3 is TGTGCCAGCAGCCAAGCCGGTCGGCGGCAGTACTTC.

The chain carries TRBV12-3 or TRBV12-4 and TRBJ2-7; D ambiguous. V lost 6 bases and J lost 2, with 8 bases in between. The length of the CDR3 is 12 residues. CDR3 nucleotide sequence: TGTGCCAGCAGGTTGATCCCCTACGAGCAGTACTTC. Its protein is CASRLIPYEQYF.

The CDR3 DNA sequence: TGCGCCAGCAGCTTCCAGGGGACAAATGAAAAACTGTTTTTT. Protein product: CASSFQGTNEKLFF. The chain links TRBV5-1 to TRBJ1-4; tentatively, D is TRBD1 (6 bases). Germline V gene data show CDR1 as SGHRS and CDR2 as YFSETQ. CDR3 length: 14 amino acids. The ends were cut back, 2 bases at V and 5 bases at J, with 10 bases in the middle.

The chain uses TRBV20-1 and TRBJ2-1, with TRBD2 as a possible D gene (5 bases). CDR3 length: 15 amino acids. The germline V gene encodes CDR1 DFQATT and CDR2 SNEGSKA (reference sequence). Trimming took off 2 bases at V and 2 bases at J, with 13 bases between the two ends. The CDR3 sequence: CSARSRTGAYNEQFF. CDR3 in DNA: TGCAGTGCTAGATCCAGGACTGGGGCCTACAATGAGCAGTTCTTC.

V gene TRBV19 combines with J gene TRBJ2-1, with D perhaps TRBD1 or TRBD2 (6 bases each). V lost 3 bases to trimming and J lost 5 bases, with 14 bases between them. The CDR3 runs 15 residues. Germline CDR1 and CDR2: LNHDA and SQIVND (reference sequence). In nucleotides, the CDR3 is TGTGCCAGTAGTATCGGGGGCAGTCTAAACAATGAGCAGTTCTTC. It encodes CASSIGGSLNNEQFF.

The V call is TRBV30, the J call TRBJ1-5; D remains unclear. Per germline, CDR1 GTSNPN and CDR2 SVGIG (reference sequence). Trimming cost V 0 bases and J 6 bases, with 12 bases left between them. This CDR3 is 14 amino acids long. CDR3 sequence: CAWSVGSGIQPQHF. DNA of the CDR3: TGTGCCTGGAGTGTAGGATCGGGGATTCAGCCCCAGCATTTT.

The chain employs TRBV6-2 or TRBV6-3 and TRBJ2-7; no clear D gene. This CDR3 has 12 residues. Trimming pared 10 bases from V and 0 bases from J, leaving 10 bases between. Germline V gene data show CDR1 as MNHEY and CDR2 as SVGEGT. CDR3 protein: CATHHDSYEQYF. The CDR3 DNA sequence: TGTGCCACCCACCACGACTCCTACGAGCAGTACTTC.

The V call is TRBV4-3, the J call TRBJ1-3; D is undetermined. The V and J ends lost 0 bases and 0 bases respectively, with 3 bases between them. This CDR3 is built from 14 residues. Looked up from germline, CDR1 is LGHNA and CDR2 is YSLEER. CDR3: CASSQEYSGNTIYF. The CDR3 DNA sequence: TGCGCCAGCAGCCAAGAGTACTCTGGAAACACCATATATTTT.